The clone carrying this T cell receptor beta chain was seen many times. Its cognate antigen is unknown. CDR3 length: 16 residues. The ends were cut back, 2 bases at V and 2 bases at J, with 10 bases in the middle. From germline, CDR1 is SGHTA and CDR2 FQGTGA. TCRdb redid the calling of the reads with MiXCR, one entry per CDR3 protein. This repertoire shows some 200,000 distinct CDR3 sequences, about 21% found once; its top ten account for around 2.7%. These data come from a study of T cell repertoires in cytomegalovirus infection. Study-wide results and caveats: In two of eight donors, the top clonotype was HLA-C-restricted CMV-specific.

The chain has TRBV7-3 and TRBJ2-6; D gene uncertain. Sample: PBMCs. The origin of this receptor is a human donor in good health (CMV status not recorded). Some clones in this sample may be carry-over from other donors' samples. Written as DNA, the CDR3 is TGTGCCAGCAGCTTATATGGGCCCCCTGGGGCCAACGTCCTGACTTTC. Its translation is CASSLYGPPGANVLTF. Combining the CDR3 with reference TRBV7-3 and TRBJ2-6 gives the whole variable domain GAGVSQTPSNKVTEKGKYVELRCDPISGHTALYWYRQSLGQGPEFLIYFQGTGAADDSGLPNDRFFAVRPEGSVSTLKIQRTERGDSAVYLCASSLYGPPGANVLTFGAGSRLTVL.